This entry is about one T cell receptor (beta chain). The antigen is undetermined. The sample originates from a study of CD8 T cells in Susac syndrome. Sequencing targeted TCR beta in T cells from blood (CD8+ and CD4+). J was trimmed by 2 bases and V by 4 bases; bases with no gene match: 2. This CDR3 is built from 13 residues. In germline, CDR1 is SQVTM, CDR2 ANQGSEA. Random hexamers were used to reverse transcribe about 0.45 to 1 ug of RNA. TCRdb passed the immunoSEQ multiplex PCR reads through MiXCR, listing each CDR3 protein once. The data contain fewer than 150,000 distinct CDR3 sequences, around 90% of them singletons. Whole-study results and caveats: Acknowledgment was made by the study that its TCR sequencing and HLA analysis involved a relatively small number of individuals.

The TCR sequence derives from a human donor with multiple sclerosis. The sequenced sample consisted of CD8+ T cells from PBMCs. The gene calls are TRBV29-1 and TRBJ2-7, with 10 positions matching TRBD1. In DNA, the CDR3 is TGCAGCGTTGTGGGGACAGGGGCCTACGAGCAGTACTTC. Its translation: CSVVGTGAYEQYF.